This T cell receptor (beta chain) emerged from a study of CD8 T cells in Susac syndrome (dated by TCRdb to about 2019). Context from the whole study: Of the Susac syndrome patients who were sequenced, roughly six had clinically active disease and about eight were in clinical remission. Susac syndrome patients were therapy-naive, on corticosteroids (some also receiving IVIg), or on IVIg alone at blood withdrawal. Whether CD8+ T cell activation and differentiation in Susac syndrome was antigen driven was tested using repertoire sequencing. The clonality of the CD8+ T cell repertoire was compared across about a dozen healthy donors, roughly 14 Susac syndrome patients and under 19 multiple sclerosis patients. General conclusions and limits of the study: Clonal expansion was seen in Susac syndrome CD8+ repertoires, peaking in CD8+ TEMRA cells and being greater in clinically active patients than in remitting ones. The study acknowledged that relatively few individuals were included in the TCR sequencing and HLA analysis. Over 15 and five Susac-specific public clones were found in the total CD8+ and CD8+ TEMRA repertoires, respectively.

The trim is 6 bases for V and 10 bases for J, with a gap of 14 bases between the germline ends. Reading the germline V gene (reference sequence) gives CDR1 SGHNT and CDR2 YYREEE. Including cysteine and phenylalanine, the CDR3 has 12 amino acids. The sequence is cut down to CDR3 DNA, 36 bases in frame from base 1. RNA was extracted with the RNeasy kit and roughly 0.45 to 1 ug was reverse transcribed using random hexamers. The immunoSEQ multiplex PCR assay, covering 54 Vbeta and 13 Jbeta segments, was used to amplify TCR beta CDR3 regions. To correct PCR amplification bias, a synthetic template baseline was used for both primer optimization and computational correction. In the authors' own workflow: Reads were annotated to V, D and J genes per IMGT and analyzed with immunoSEQ Analyzer, keeping only productive sequences. To calculate clonality, Shannon entropy was normalized by log2 of the number of productive unique sequences and then subtracted from one. Public and private clones were assessed among the 100 most prevalent clones of each patient and control. A clone was defined as Susac-specific if it was absent from the healthy and MS cohorts, from 1052 published viral clones and from other ImmuneACCESS disease sequences. The raw public data were reprocessed by TCRdb itself: fastp quality trimming at Q25, MiXCR clonotype calling, in-frame beta chains only. One record per CDR3 amino acid sequence lists the most common genes and DNA. What appears here as the V and J calls and clone size reflects TCRdb's work, not the paper's. Recorded for this sample are roughly 84,000 distinct CDR3 sequences; 96% of them occurred a single time. The leading ten clones occupy around 0.43% of the sample.

Peripheral blood CD8+ and CD4+ T cells from healthy donors, Susac syndrome patients and multiple sclerosis patients were profiled using high-throughput TCR beta sequencing. Susac syndrome patients met recently defined diagnostic criteria for definite or probable disease. Bulk CD8+ and CD4+ T cells were purified magnetically by negative isolation, whereas CD8+ TEMRA cells were enriched by FACS. Blood was drawn into EDTA tubes, processed within 24 hours, and PBMCs were isolated by density gradient centrifugation. PBMCs intended for TCR sequencing were cryopreserved in liquid nitrogen and were subsequently thawed in a 37 degrees C water bath. Purity of sorted or isolated CD4+, CD8+ and CD8+ TEMRA cells was at least 90%. As to this clonotype: No cognate antigen has been identified for it. No per-base quality is available; no much larger clone lies one base away.

The chain uses TRBV5-4 and TRBJ2-1; the D gene is possibly TRBD2, with 6 bases matching. This receptor was taken from a human donor with Susac syndrome. The sample was CD8+ T cells from PBMCs. In nucleotide form, the sequence is TGTGCCAGCACCGACAGTCGGGAGGAGCAGTTCTTC. This sequence encodes CASTDSREEQFF. The full variable domain, with segments outside the CDR3 supplied by the reference TRBV5-4 and TRBJ2-1 proteins, appears as ETGVTQSPTHLIKTRGQQVTLRCSSQSGHNTVSWYQQALGQGPQFIFQYYREEENGRGNFPPRFSGLQFPNYSSELNVNALELDDSALYLCASTDSREEQFFGPGTRLTVL.